One and the same sample provided the 24 T cell receptor beta chains below, sequenced in a study of T cell repertoires in cytomegalovirus infection (dated by TCRdb to between 2019 and 2020). The run used an Illumina HiSeq 1500. Through fastp at Q25 and MiXCR, TCRdb rebuilt clones from the public reads, retaining in-frame beta chains. CDR3 protein sequences are deduplicated, and each keeps its most common genes and DNA. For this sample the table gives about 770,000 distinct CDR3 sequences, of which about 27% were detected only once. The top ten clones comprise about an eighth of the sample. Their antigen targets remain unknown. This sample's treatment or condition label indicates: in vitro stimulation with specific CMV peptide epitopes to enrich CMV-specific T cells. The material was cultured CD8+ T cells from PBMCs, obtained from culture after CMV antigen stimulation. The receptor set was obtained from a human donor in good health (CMV status not recorded). Some clones in this sample may be carry-over from other donors' samples.

V is TRBV5-1 and J is TRBJ2-5; 13 bases are a match to TRBD2. CDR1 is SGHRS, CDR2 YFSETQ, per germline. The J segment lost 4 bases and the V segment lost 0 bases, leaving 6 bases of the junction unmatched. The CDR3 sequence is 17 residues long. CDR3 in amino acids: CASSLGLAGGSGETQYF. The CDR3 DNA sequence: TGCGCCAGCAGCTTGGGACTAGCGGGGGGCAGCGGAGAGACCCAGTACTTC.

The V and J genes are TRBV11-2 and TRBJ2-3; possible D gene TRBD2, 5 bases. The CDR3 runs to 18 residues. V shed 4 bases and J shed 0 bases, with 20 bases lying between them. CDR1 and CDR2 from the germline V gene are SGHAT and FQNNGV. The DNA for the CDR3 is TGTGCCAGCAGCTCTCCCCTCTGGGAAGCGGTCAGCACAGATACGCAGTATTTT. As protein: CASSSPLWEAVSTDTQYF.

Concerning this clonotype: A much bigger clone sits one base away, suggesting this may be a read error. The V gene is TRBV5-3, the J gene TRBJ2-5, with TRBD2 matching over 10 bases. TRBV5-3 is an open reading frame whose function is uncertain. This CDR3 region has 14 residues. The CDR3 DNA follows: TGTACCAGCAGCTCCCTAGCGGGGGATGAGACCCAGTACTTC. This translates into CTSSSLAGDETQYF.

This clonotype was counted only a few times. The genes are TRBV7-8 and TRBJ1-4; D unresolved. CDR1 SGHVS and CDR2 FQNEAQ come from the germline V gene. The ends were cut back, 6 bases at V and 12 bases at J, with 14 bases in the middle. The CDR3 loop spans 12 amino acids. The DNA of the CDR3 is TGTGCCAGCAGTCCTCGCGGATGGCAACTGTTTTTT. Protein: CASSPRGWQLFF.

In this sample, this clonotype turned up many times. The rearrangement links TRBV19 to TRBJ1-1; D remains ambiguous. The CDR3 contains 13 residues. From germline, CDR1 is LNHDA and CDR2 SQIVND (reference sequence). V was clipped by 8 bases and J by 4 bases, with 14 bases between them. The CDR3 DNA is TGTGCCAGTTGCGAGTTAGGGAGCACTGAAGCTTTCTTT. It encodes CASCELGSTEAFF.

This clonotype showed up just a few times. V and J are TRBV23-1 and TRBJ2-4; D gene unclear. TRBV23-1 is labeled an ORF, and its function is uncertain. The CDR3 is 16 residues long. V was shortened by 1 base and J by 0 bases, with 10 bases between the two germline ends. CDR3 residues: CASSQFTEEAKNIQYF. Here the CDR3 DNA reads TGCGCCAGCAGTCAATTCACGGAAGAAGCCAAAAACATTCAGTACTTC.

The chain recombines TRBV7-9 with TRBJ2-1; D possibly corresponds to TRBD2 (5 bases). This CDR3 contains 13 residues. V lost 1 base to trimming and J lost 8 bases, with 9 bases between them. The V gene's germline CDR1 is SEHNR and CDR2 FQNEAQ (reference sequence). The DNA for the CDR3 is TGTGCCAGCAGCTTAGAATCCGGGGATGAGCAGTTCTTC. This sequence encodes CASSLESGDEQFF.

Ten or more counts support this clonotype. The V gene is TRBV6-5, the J gene TRBJ2-1; TRBD1 matches at 9 bases. There are 17 residues in the CDR3. V dropped 6 bases and J dropped 5; count of bases not matched to a gene: 14. Germline V gives CDR1 MNHEY, CDR2 SVGAGI. Here the CDR3 DNA reads TGTGCCAGCAGACTAACCCGGGACAGGGAATGGGACAATGAGCAGTTCTTC. This encodes CASRLTRDREWDNEQFF.

This sequence joins TRBV28 and TRBJ1-3, with D maybe TRBD1 (5 bases). Trimming cost V 5 bases and J 0 bases, with 8 bases left between them. In germline, CDR1 is MDHEN, CDR2 SYDVKM. This CDR3 spans 14 amino acids. The CDR3 sequence: CASSGHRSGNTIYF. The CDR3 DNA sequence: TGTGCCAGCAGTGGACACCGCTCTGGAAACACCATATATTTT.

This clonotype was found a few times. The chain employs TRBV28 and TRBJ1-2; 7 positions match TRBD1. The V and J ends lost 7 bases and 6 bases, in that order; junction bases with no gene match: 11. The germline gives CDR1 MDHEN, CDR2 SYDVKM. The CDR3 loop spans 14 amino acids. Here the CDR3 reads CASNTHDRANGYTF. In nucleotides, the CDR3 is TGTGCCAGCAACACCCATGACAGGGCGAATGGCTACACCTTC.

This clonotype was counted only a few times. The genes are TRBV9 and TRBJ2-1; D is uncertain. V shed 3 bases and J shed 0 bases, with 7 bases lying between them. Germline V gene sequence: CDR1 SGDLS, CDR2 YYNGEE. The CDR3 runs 14 residues. The CDR3 region is CASSGRISYNEQFF. The CDR3 nucleotides are TGTGCCAGCAGCGGCCGAATCTCCTACAATGAGCAGTTCTTC. Full variable domain (rest looked up from reference TRBV9 and TRBJ2-1): DSGVTQTPKHLITATGQRVTLRCSPRSGDLSVYWYQQSLDQGLQFLIQYYNGEERAKGNILERFSAQQFPDLHSELNLSSLELGDSALYFCASSGRISYNEQFFGPGTRLTVL.

The table lists this clonotype with a few counts. The chain joins TRBV7-9 to TRBJ1-1, with 7 bases matching TRBD1. V dropped 10 bases and J dropped 6; count of bases not matched to a gene: 5. The CDR3 covers 11 residues. Germline loops: CDR1 SEHNR, CDR2 FQNEAQ (reference sequence). CDR3 amino acids: CATDRLSEAFF. CDR3 nucleotide sequence: TGTGCCACGGACAGGCTCTCTGAAGCTTTCTTT.

This clonotype was seen a few times. The chain employs TRBV7-8 and TRBJ1-6; 9 bases fit TRBD1. This CDR3 contains 17 residues. Germline CDR1 and CDR2: SGHVS and FQNEAQ. V shed 5 bases, J shed 7 bases, and the junction held 12 bases outside the gene matches. CDR3 loop: CASSKTSRDRANSPLHF. CDR3 DNA: TGTGCCAGCAGCAAGACTTCCCGGGACAGGGCCAATTCACCCCTCCACTTT. Drawing the rest from reference TRBV7-8 and TRBJ1-6, the complete variable domain is GAGVSQSPRYKVAKRGQDVALRCDPISGHVSLFWYQQALGQGPEFLTYFQNEAQLDKSGLPSDRFFAERPEGSVSTLKIQRTQQEDSAVYLCASSKTSRDRANSPLHFGNGTRLTVT.

This clonotype is judged large. V is TRBV7-2 and J is TRBJ2-1; D is possibly TRBD2 (6 bases). This CDR3 contains 15 residues. Trimming removed 5 bases from V and 2 bases from J, with 13 bases in between. Germline V CDR1 and CDR2: SGHTA, FQGNSA. This CDR3 is CASSLRLVPYNEQFF. CDR3 in DNA: TGTGCCAGCAGCCTACGACTAGTACCCTACAATGAGCAGTTCTTC.

A single count supports this clonotype. The genes are TRBV27 and TRBJ2-3; D remains ambiguous. V gave up 3 bases and J gave up 10 bases, with 11 bases separating them. The CDR3 extends over 12 amino acids. The germline CDR1 and CDR2 sequences are MNHEY and SMNVEV (reference sequence). This CDR3 reads CASSFPLRPQYF. The CDR3 DNA reads TGTGCCAGCAGTTTCCCCTTAAGGCCGCAGTATTTT.

This clonotype came up a few times. The rearrangement links TRBV27 to TRBJ2-2; D ambiguous. The CDR3 has 14 amino acids. Germline assignment: CDR1 MNHEY and CDR2 SMNVEV (reference sequence). Trimming left V 3 bases short and J 4 bases short, with 9 bases between. CDR3 coding DNA: TGTGCCAGCAGTTTCCACATGACCACCGGGGAGCTGTTTTTT. It is translated as CASSFHMTTGELFF.

About this clonotype itself: A much larger clonotype is one base distant, so this may be a read error. The V call is TRBV14, the J call TRBJ1-1; D is undetermined. Per the germline V gene, CDR1 is SGHDN and CDR2 is FVKESK. Trimming pared 2 bases from V and 0 bases from J, leaving 7 bases between. This CDR3 contains 14 residues. CDR3 in DNA: TGTGCCAGCAGCCAATGGGGATTGAACACTGAAGCTTTCTTT. The encoded protein is CASSQWGLNTEAFF.

The CDR3 DNA sequence: TGTGCCAGCATCCCCCCTATGGAGACTAACTATGGCTACACCTTC. Its protein product is CASIPPMETNYGYTF. V and J are TRBV7-4 and TRBJ1-2; D is unclear. V gave up 7 bases and J gave up 0 bases, with 15 bases separating them. In germline, CDR1 is SGHVT, CDR2 SQSDAQ. CDR3 length equals 15 residues.

This clonotype occurred a few times. The rearrangement uses TRBV6-6 and TRBJ1-1; the D gene is possibly TRBD1 (6 bases). The CDR3 is made up of 15 amino acids. V dropped 0 bases and J dropped 4 bases, with 12 bases sitting between them. The germline V gene has CDR1 MNHNY and CDR2 SVGAGI (reference sequence). The CDR3 region is CASSYSMTGGTEAFF. The DNA for the CDR3 is TGTGCCAGCAGTTACTCGATGACAGGCGGCACTGAAGCTTTCTTT.

The table lists this clonotype with a count of one. The chain employs TRBV6-6 and TRBJ2-6; 12 bases line up with TRBD2. V dropped 0 bases and J dropped 4; count of bases not matched to a gene: 10. The CDR3 totals 20 residues. Germline V gene sequence: CDR1 MNHNY, CDR2 SVGAGI (reference sequence). CDR3 sequence: CASSYSRASGGGPGANVLTF. CDR3 nucleotides: TGTGCCAGCAGTTACTCTAGGGCTAGCGGGGGGGGACCCGGGGCCAACGTCCTGACTTTC.

This clonotype was counted between two and nine times. This chain uses TRBV4-2 with TRBJ2-2, with D maybe TRBD2 (7 bases). CDR1 and CDR2 (germline): LGHNA, YNFKEQ. CDR3 length equals 18 residues. V lost 4 bases and J lost 1, with 19 bases in between. As DNA, the CDR3 is TGTGCCAGCAGCCTAAGGGGCGGGGGCAACTTGAACACCGGGGAGCTGTTTTTT. Residues: CASSLRGGGNLNTGELFF.

This clonotype was seen a few times. The rearrangement joins TRBV27 to TRBJ1-1; TRBD1 aligns across 9 bases. Per germline, CDR1 MNHEY and CDR2 SMNVEV (reference sequence). Trimming removed 5 bases from V and 8 bases from J; junction bases left unmatched: 12. The CDR3 is 15 residues long. CDR3 in amino acids: CASSIYRDRVEEAFF. The CDR3 region has the DNA TGTGCCAGCAGTATATACCGGGACAGGGTAGAGGAAGCTTTCTTT.

This clonotype was counted between two and nine times. This chain connects TRBV7-3 to TRBJ1-1; no clear D gene. Trimming cost V 2 bases and J 1 base, with 8 bases left between them. Germline CDR1 reads SGHTA; CDR2 reads FQGTGA. This CDR3 is built from 14 residues. This CDR3 is CASSLGPENTEAFF. In nucleotides, the CDR3 is TGTGCCAGCAGCTTAGGGCCGGAGAACACTGAAGCTTTCTTT.

This rearrangement joins TRBV5-5 to TRBJ2-2; D not certain. The CDR3 totals 13 residues. The V end was cut by 0 bases, the J end by 4 bases, with 4 bases between. Germline V gives CDR1 SGHKS, CDR2 YYEKEE (reference sequence). CDR3 nucleotide sequence: TGTGCCAGCAGCTTGGAGTTCACCGGGGAGCTGTTTTTT. Protein sequence: CASSLEFTGELFF.